The present T cell receptor beta chain was sequenced within a study of blood T cells in healthy people across ages. Study-wide points: Not knowing donor CMV status may have confounded expanded clonotype changes.

Note on this clonotype: The antigen remains unidentified. Its ends do not fully match the called genes, so a read error is possible.

The use of a sample-barcoded 5' primer and a J-beta primer mix characterized a second PCR of roughly 6 to 11 cycles. TCRdb independently ran MiXCR on the 5' RACE reads; one entry per CDR3 protein. The sample contains more than 900,000 distinct CDR3 sequences, about 27% of which appear only once. The germline CDR1 and CDR2 sequences are SGHVS and FQNEAQ. There are 14 residues in the CDR3. These same data were also listed under a study on T cells of mothers and their children. From that study: A few mothers and their six children, all healthy Caucasians, donated. No clone of persistent microchimeric T cells was detected.

The material sequenced was blood. The chain is built from TRBV7-8 and TRBJ2-5; 8 bases map to TRBD1. The J call is uncertain, as TRBJ2-7 better fits the DNA end. The clonotype was recovered from a middle-aged woman in good health. CDR3 sequence: CARSVGTGYYEQYF. The CDR3 DNA reads TGTGCCCGCAGCGTCGGGACAGGATACTACGAGCAGTACTTC.